The 25 T cell receptor beta chains given below trace back to one sample, sequenced in a study of cytomegalovirus exposure and HLA in healthy donors. The PCR had 60 Vbeta and 13 Jbeta primers. Some clones are missing from TCRdb's copy, which holds only in-frame ones; the method was immunoSEQ multiplex PCR. This sample carries some 140,000 clones, approximately 80% of them seen once, and the ten largest clones take approximately 4%. Sequenced sample: PBMCs. The receptors originated from a woman in her thirties or forties in good health and CMV-seronegative.

The chain is built from TRBV5-1 and TRBJ1-1; 7 bases align to TRBD1. With 4 bases clipped from V and 3 bases from J, the junction kept 9 bases outside the gene matches. Germline lookup yields CDR1 SGHRS and CDR2 YFSETQ. This CDR3 region has 15 residues. The CDR3 DNA follows: TGCGCCAGCAGCCCTCTAGACAGGGTGGACACTGAAGCTTTCTTT. Translated, it gives CASSPLDRVDTEAFF.

This clone was observed a single time. The chain has TRBV7-8 and TRBJ1-4; D ambiguous. Trimming took off 1 base at V and 10 bases at J, with 16 bases between the two ends. Germline V lookup: CDR1 SGHVS, CDR2 FQNEAQ. The CDR3 extends over 15 amino acids. CDR3 residues: CASSLEWRLDGKLFF. The CDR3 region has the DNA TGTGCCAGCAGCTTAGAGTGGAGGTTGGATGGAAAACTGTTTTTT.

This chain links TRBV2 with TRBJ2-2; tentatively, D is TRBD1 (6 bases). V was trimmed by 6 bases and J by 5 bases, leaving 13 bases between them. Germline CDR1 reads SNHLY; CDR2 reads FYNNEI. This CDR3 region has 14 residues. The CDR3 DNA is TGTGCCAGCAGGTCGCAGGGGCGGACCGGGGAGCTGTTTTTT. It specifies CASRSQGRTGELFF.

V gene TRBV18 combines with J gene TRBJ1-2; D possibly corresponds to TRBD1 (5 bases). The V and J ends lost 4 bases and 8 bases respectively, with 14 bases between them. CDR3 length equals 13 residues. Germline V lookup: CDR1 KGHSH, CDR2 LQKENI. CDR3 DNA sequence: TGTGCCAGCTCACGGGACTTGATGGGGGGCTACACCTTC. Its protein product is CASSRDLMGGYTF.

V is TRBV11-2 and J is TRBJ1-1; D is unresolved. Germline-derived CDR1 and CDR2 are SGHAT and FQNNGV. CDR3 size: 16 residues. The V end lost 7 bases, the J end lost 1 base, and 19 bases lay between the germline ends. The CDR3 loop is CASTILPGRPNTEAFF. DNA for the CDR3: TGTGCCAGCACAATCCTCCCGGGGAGGCCGAACACTGAAGCTTTCTTT.

The V call is TRBV9, the J call TRBJ2-3; 7 bases align to TRBD2. V lost 1 base to trimming and J lost 4 bases; unmatched junction nucleotides: 12. CDR3 length: 17 residues. Germline values: CDR1 SGDLS, CDR2 YYNGEE. The CDR3 sequence is CASSVRSFAGAPDTQYF. The CDR3 nucleotides are TGTGCCAGCAGCGTACGGTCTTTCGCGGGAGCCCCAGATACGCAGTATTTT.

The chain carries TRBV6-4 and TRBJ1-1; 8 bases match TRBD1. Germline trimming cut 4 bases from V and 1 base from J; bases unmatched to any gene: 2. CDR3 size: 14 residues. Germline CDR1 MRHNA, CDR2 SNTAGT. The CDR3 region has the DNA TGTGCCAGCAGTGGTACAGGGGGGAACACTGAAGCTTTCTTT. Encoded protein: CASSGTGGNTEAFF.

The chain employs TRBV5-1 and TRBJ2-7; possibly TRBD1 for D (6 bases). The CDR3 is 13 amino acids. Germline V gives CDR1 SGHRS, CDR2 YFSETQ. V gave up 0 bases and J gave up 3 bases, with 7 bases separating them. CDR3 DNA: TGCGCCAGCAGCTTGGAAGGGGGCTACGAGCAGTACTTC. Translation: CASSLEGGYEQYF.

The DNA of the CDR3 is TGCGCCAGCAGAGGACTAGCGGGATCAGATACGCAGTATTTT. This codes for CASRGLAGSDTQYF. V gene TRBV5-1 combines with J gene TRBJ2-3; 12 bases agree with TRBD2. This CDR3 contains 14 residues. The V gene end was trimmed by 5 bases and the J gene end by 4 bases; junction bases not matched to a gene: 2. Germline V gene data show CDR1 as SGHRS and CDR2 as YFSETQ. The entire variable domain, with the rest obtained from reference TRBV5-1 and TRBJ2-3, is as follows: KAGVTQTPRYLIKTRGQQVTLSCSPISGHRSVSWYQQTPGQGLQFLFEYFSETQRNKGNFPGRFSGRQFSNSRSEMNVSTLELGDSALYLCASRGLAGSDTQYFGPGTRLTVL.

The chain combines TRBV10-3 with TRBJ1-2, with D tentatively TRBD1 (5 bases). This CDR3 contains 14 residues. The germline V gene encodes CDR1 ENHRY and CDR2 SYGVKD. V was trimmed by 11 bases and J by 4 bases, leaving 20 bases between them. CDR3 in DNA: TGTGCCTCTGTGTCCGCAGGGAATATCTATGGCTACACCTTC. Translating gives CASVSAGNIYGYTF.

Only a few counts were recorded for this clone. The gene calls are TRBV30 and TRBJ2-5, with 7 positions matching TRBD1. The trim removed 6 bases at V and 0 bases at J, leaving 4 bases unmatched. The CDR3 covers 13 residues. The germline CDR1 and CDR2 sequences are GTSNPN and SVGIG (reference sequence). CDR3 sequence: CACPTGNQETQYF. CDR3 bases: TGTGCCTGCCCGACAGGGAACCAAGAGACCCAGTACTTC.

This sequence joins TRBV11-2 and TRBJ2-1; no definite D call. CDR1 and CDR2 (germline): SGHAT, FQNNGV. The V gene lost 0 bases and the J gene lost 8 bases, with 8 bases spanning the gap. CDR3 size: 13 residues. CDR3 coding DNA: TGTGCCAGCAGCTTAGATCCCCCAGATGAGCAGTTCTTC. Translated, it gives CASSLDPPDEQFF.

This rearrangement joins TRBV6-6 to TRBJ1-5, with 8 bases matching TRBD1. CDR1 and CDR2 from the germline V gene are MNHNY and SVGAGI (reference sequence). This CDR3 is built from 14 residues. Unmatched junction bases numbered 12, after V lost 8 bases and J lost 9 bases. CDR3 nucleotides: TGTGCCAGCGTAGGAGGACAGGGCGGGAGGCCCCAGCATTTT. Translated, it gives CASVGGQGGRPQHF.

The rearrangement links TRBV6-1 to TRBJ2-1, with D hard to call. The CDR3 spans 14 residues. V lost 7 bases and J 6 bases, leaving 16 bases between the germline ends. The germline V gene encodes CDR1 MNHNS and CDR2 SASEGT. This chain's CDR3 is CASKSVASTNEQFF. CDR3 DNA sequence: TGTGCCAGCAAGTCGGTAGCTTCCACCAATGAGCAGTTCTTC.

J is TRBJ2-7 and V is TRBV27, with D tentatively TRBD2 (5 bases). The CDR3 covers 17 residues. With 5 bases removed from V and 2 bases from J, the gap between germline ends came to 22 bases. The V gene's germline CDR1 is MNHEY and CDR2 SMNVEV (reference sequence). The CDR3 sequence: CASSLNQNLGRTYEQYF. CDR3 bases: TGTGCCAGCAGTCTCAACCAAAATCTAGGGAGAACCTACGAGCAGTACTTC.

V gene TRBV6-5 combines with J gene TRBJ1-6; TRBD1 is a possible D gene (5 bases). The CDR3 is made up of 14 amino acids. The germline gives CDR1 MNHEY, CDR2 SVGAGI. The V end lost 7 bases, the J end lost 5 bases, and 12 bases lay between the germline ends. CDR3 protein: CASNPVGDNSPLHF. For the CDR3, the DNA is TGTGCCAGCAACCCCGTAGGGGATAATTCACCCCTCCACTTT.

The chain combines TRBV19 with TRBJ1-4, with 7 bases aligning to TRBD1. The germline V gene has CDR1 LNHDA and CDR2 SQIVND (reference sequence). CDR3 length: 18 amino acids. V shed 5 bases, J shed 4 bases, and the junction held 16 bases outside the gene matches. CDR3 nucleotides: TGTGCCAGTAGTGCCCGACAGCCACAGGGGCCTGGTAATGAAAAACTGTTTTTT. It yields the protein CASSARQPQGPGNEKLFF.

This chain uses TRBV2 with TRBJ1-2; unclear D gene. The V gene's germline CDR1 is SNHLY and CDR2 FYNNEI. The CDR3 runs 16 residues. The germline V and J ends were trimmed by 4 bases and 4 bases, with 19 bases remaining between them. The CDR3 region has the DNA TGTGCCAGCAGTGGGTTCGGGGAAACCTTGCTCTATGGCTACACCTTC. Translating it yields CASSGFGETLLYGYTF.

The J gene is TRBJ2-1, the V gene TRBV29-1, with 9 bases that match TRBD1. Germline CDR1 and CDR2: SQVTM and ANQGSEA. CDR3 size: 13 residues. CDR3 sequence: CSQGTGTYNEQFF. The CDR3 DNA sequence: TGCAGTCAAGGGACAGGGACCTACAATGAGCAGTTCTTC.

This chain links TRBV12-2 with TRBJ1-1; the table names TRBD1, a call not compared with the DNA. TRBV12-2 is an annotated pseudogene. CDR3 size: 17 residues. Here the CDR3 DNA reads TGTGCAAGTCGCTCCCGGTTACAGGTCGCCCAGAACACTGAAGCTTTCTTT. It encodes CASRSRLQVAQNTEAFF.

V and J are TRBV5-4 and TRBJ2-5; no clear D. Germline V CDR1 and CDR2: SGHNT, YYREEE (reference sequence). CDR3 length equals 14 residues. The ends were cut back, 0 bases at V and 3 bases at J, with 9 bases in the middle. CDR3: CASSLGPDKETQYF. For the CDR3, the DNA is TGTGCCAGCAGCTTGGGTCCAGATAAAGAGACCCAGTACTTC.

The rearrangement links TRBV5-1 to TRBJ1-4; D unclear. CDR3 length equals 14 residues. The germline V and J ends were trimmed by 4 bases and 2 bases, with 9 bases remaining between them. Per the germline V gene, CDR1 is SGHRS and CDR2 is YFSETQ. The CDR3 coding sequence is TGCGCCAGCAGCGAGAGGGCGACTAATGAAAAACTGTTTTTT. Amino acid sequence: CASSERATNEKLFF.

The chain has TRBV6-1 and TRBJ1-1; 9 bases are shared with TRBD1. This CDR3 contains 15 residues. CDR1 and CDR2 from the germline V gene are MNHNS and SASEGT. Trimming cost V 10 bases and J 0 bases; bases outside gene matches: 9. CDR3 sequence reads: CATPRQGVLNTEAFF. CDR3 coding DNA: TGTGCCACCCCCCGACAGGGGGTACTGAACACTGAAGCTTTCTTT.

The chain couples TRBV5-6 to TRBJ2-7, with 8 nucleotides matching TRBD2. The junction had 6 bases not matched to a gene; V was cut back by 8 bases and J by 2 bases. The CDR3 is made up of 13 amino acids. Germline V lookup: CDR1 SGHDT, CDR2 YYEEEE. The CDR3 spells CASNRGGTYEQYF. CDR3 in DNA: TGTGCCAGTAACCGGGGGGGAACCTACGAGCAGTACTTC.

The rearrangement uses TRBV7-9 and TRBJ1-2; D possibly corresponds to TRBD1 (6 bases). V was pared by 0 bases and J by 3 bases, with 11 bases between. Per the germline V gene, CDR1 is SEHNR and CDR2 is FQNEAQ (reference sequence). This CDR3 region has 15 residues. The CDR3 DNA reads TGTGCCAGCAGCTTAGCCGGGACACCGGACTATGGCTACACCTTC. It codes for CASSLAGTPDYGYTF.